These 9 T cell receptor beta chains came from one sample sequenced in a study of cytomegalovirus exposure and HLA in healthy donors. The study ran its PCR with 60 Vbeta and 13 Jbeta primers. Repertoires were generated with immunoSEQ multiplex PCR, while TCRdb's copy carries only in-frame clones and drops some. The profile shows 120,000 or so clones, 60% to 85% of them singletons. The sequenced material came from PBMCs. These receptors all stem from a woman in her forties in good health and CMV-seropositive.

This chain connects TRBV28 to TRBJ1-2; D call uncertain. Deletions cut 7 bases from V and 2 bases from J, with 5 bases between. The CDR3 sequence is 11 residues long. CDR1 is MDHEN and CDR2 is SYDVKM in the germline V gene. The DNA for the CDR3 is TGTGCCAGCAAGCAAAACTATGGCTACACCTTC. Amino acid sequence: CASKQNYGYTF.

This clone has only one observation. The chain is built from TRBV18 and TRBJ2-6; no clear D gene. The germline V and J ends were trimmed by 3 bases and 2 bases, with 8 bases remaining between them. The germline V gene encodes CDR1 KGHSH and CDR2 LQKENI. The CDR3 spans 15 residues. CDR3 nucleotide sequence: TGTGCCAGCTCACCTCAGGCTCCTGGGGCCAACGTCCTGACTTTC. Protein product: CASSPQAPGANVLTF.

The rearrangement uses TRBV10-3 and TRBJ2-7; D ambiguous. CDR1 is ENHRY and CDR2 is SYGVKD in the germline V gene. V was clipped by 7 bases and J by 1 base, with 11 bases between them. The CDR3 has 13 amino acids. CDR3 nucleotide sequence: TGTGCCATCACCCTAGGTCAGTCCTACGAGCAGTACTTC. Amino acid sequence: CAITLGQSYEQYF.

This clone came up a few times. CDR3 sequence: CASTTREYNEQFF. The CDR3 nucleotides read TGTGCCAGTACGACCAGGGAATACAATGAGCAGTTCTTC. V usage is TRBV19 and J usage is TRBJ2-1, with a possible D match to TRBD1 (5 bases). Germline lookup yields CDR1 LNHDA and CDR2 SQIVND (reference sequence). V was trimmed by 7 bases and J by 4 bases, leaving 11 bases between them. This CDR3 has 13 residues.

This chain connects TRBV4-2 to TRBJ2-4, with D maybe TRBD2 (6 bases). This CDR3 is 16 amino acids long. Germline CDR1 reads LGHNA; CDR2 reads YNFKEQ. V lost 4 bases to trimming and J lost 4 bases, with 17 bases between them. This chain's CDR3 is CASSRDASEGKNIQYF. CDR3 coding DNA: TGTGCCAGCAGCCGCGATGCTAGCGAAGGGAAAAACATTCAGTACTTC.

This rearrangement joins TRBV7-2 to TRBJ2-1; 7 bases agree with TRBD2. CDR1 is SGHTA, CDR2 FQGNSA, per germline. The CDR3 length is 14 residues. The ends lost 7 bases at V and 7 bases at J; junction bases unmatched: 10. The CDR3 DNA reads as TGTGCCAGCACCTCCCGCCGGGGAGGGAATGAGCAGTTCTTC. Translation gives CASTSRRGGNEQFF.

The V call is TRBV4-3, the J call TRBJ1-1; D ambiguous. V was clipped by 2 bases and J by 11 bases, with 15 bases between them. Germline CDR1 and CDR2: LGHNA and YSLEER. The CDR3 consists of 13 residues. The CDR3 sequence is CASSQHIGSLAFF. CDR3 bases: TGCGCCAGCAGCCAACACATCGGGAGCCTGGCTTTCTTT.

The chain recombines TRBV11-2 with TRBJ2-7; D not certain. The CDR3 contains 12 residues. Germline CDR1 reads SGHAT; CDR2 reads FQNNGV. V lost 2 bases, J lost 1 base, and 3 bases lay in between. The CDR3 nucleotides read TGTGCCAGCAGCTTACCGTCCTACGAGCAGTACTTC. Translated, it gives CASSLPSYEQYF.

This clone showed up just a few times. The J gene is TRBJ1-1, the V gene TRBV19; tentative D call: TRBD1 (5 bases). Trimming took off 5 bases at V and 4 bases at J, with 14 bases between the two ends. CDR1 and CDR2 from the germline V gene are LNHDA and SQIVND (reference sequence). The CDR3 has 14 residues. The CDR3 DNA is TGTGCCAGTAGTCCTCAGGGTGTATCCACTGAAGCTTTCTTT. This sequence encodes CASSPQGVSTEAFF.